Following are 23 T cell receptor beta chains from one sample sequenced in a study of blood T cell repertoires in COVID-19. Clones were read by immunoSEQ multiplex PCR, and TCRdb kept only the in-frame ones, dropping some. The repertoire has approximately 260,000 clones, around 78% of them found once; the top ten carry about 4.9%. Sequences were obtained from peripheral blood. These TCRs come from a man aged 55 to 70 who had recovered from COVID-19.

This rearrangement joins TRBV28 to TRBJ1-4; 11 bases are a match to TRBD1. J was trimmed by 7 bases and V by 4 bases; bases with no gene match: 2. CDR3 length equals 14 residues. From germline, CDR1 is MDHEN and CDR2 SYDVKM. CDR3 sequence reads: CASSYGTGGEKLFF. CDR3 DNA: TGTGCCAGCAGTTATGGGACAGGGGGTGAAAAACTGTTTTTT.

The chain is built from TRBV9 and TRBJ2-1; TRBD2 matches 11 bases. J was trimmed by 5 bases and V by 4 bases; bases with no gene match: 8. This CDR3 is built from 16 residues. Germline V gene lookup returns CDR1 SGDLS and CDR2 YYNGEE. CDR3 nucleotide sequence: TGTGCCAGCAGCCTCCGGACTAGCGGGCCCGACAATGAGCAGTTCTTC. Its translation: CASSLRTSGPDNEQFF.

The chain carries TRBV5-1 and TRBJ2-3; 10 bases map to TRBD2. V lost 2 bases to trimming and J lost 2 bases; unmatched junction nucleotides: 5. Germline CDR1 SGHRS, CDR2 YFSETQ. The CDR3 sequence is 16 residues long. This CDR3 is CASSFGLADPTDTQYF. As DNA, the CDR3 is TGCGCCAGCAGCTTCGGACTAGCGGACCCCACAGATACGCAGTATTTT.

The J gene is TRBJ2-1, the V gene TRBV20-1, with TRBD2 identical over 11 bases. The CDR3 runs 14 residues. CDR1 DFQATT and CDR2 SNEGSKA come from the germline V gene (reference sequence). V was pared by 3 bases and J by 2 bases, with 0 bases of the junction left unmatched. The DNA of the CDR3 is TGCAGTGCTAGTAGCGGGGGGGCCTACAATGAGCAGTTCTTC. Translated: CSASSGGAYNEQFF.

This clone was found a few times. The chain combines TRBV21-1 with TRBJ2-1; TRBD1 reflects the table's D call only, with no check against the DNA. TRBV21-1 is a pseudogene. This CDR3 has 15 amino acids. The CDR3 loop reads CASSKAGQPYNEQFF. The CDR3 DNA reads TGTGCCAGCAGCAAAGCGGGACAGCCTTACAATGAGCAGTTCTTC.

The gene calls are TRBV5-1 and TRBJ2-2; no firm D call. The V and J ends lost 2 bases and 0 bases respectively, with 11 bases between them. Germline loops: CDR1 SGHRS, CDR2 YFSETQ. This CDR3 spans 16 amino acids. The CDR3 bases are TGCGCCAGCAGCTTCTCCCCTGTTGCGAACACCGGGGAGCTGTTTTTT. Its protein product is CASSFSPVANTGELFF. The entire variable domain, with the rest obtained from reference TRBV5-1 and TRBJ2-2, is as follows: KAGVTQTPRYLIKTRGQQVTLSCSPISGHRSVSWYQQTPGQGLQFLFEYFSETQRNKGNFPGRFSGRQFSNSRSEMNVSTLELGDSALYLCASSFSPVANTGELFFGEGSRLTVL.

The chain uses TRBV2 and TRBJ2-5; 11 positions agree with TRBD1. The CDR3 consists of 15 residues. The germline V gene encodes CDR1 SNHLY and CDR2 FYNNEI. J was trimmed by 4 bases and V by 5 bases; bases with no gene match: 6. Here the CDR3 DNA reads TGTGCCAGCAGTCAGGGACAGGGGGGGTCAGAGACCCAGTACTTC. Protein product: CASSQGQGGSETQYF.

CDR3 in DNA: TGTGCCAGCAGACTGGGCAGAAATCAGCCCCAGCATTTT. Encoded protein: CASRLGRNQPQHF. This sequence joins TRBV2 and TRBJ1-5, with unresolved D. This CDR3 contains 13 residues. The germline CDR1 and CDR2 sequences are SNHLY and FYNNEI. V lost 6 bases and J 4 bases, leaving 10 bases between the germline ends.

This chain links TRBV5-6 with TRBJ2-2; TRBD2 is a possible D gene (6 bases). The CDR3 sequence is 16 residues long. The germline V and J ends were trimmed by 3 bases and 3 bases, with 15 bases remaining between them. The germline gives CDR1 SGHDT, CDR2 YYEEEE. The CDR3 is CASSSEVAGHTGELFF. The CDR3 DNA is TGTGCCAGCAGCTCGGAGGTCGCGGGGCACACCGGGGAGCTGTTTTTT.

V gene TRBV18 combines with J gene TRBJ1-5, with 12 bases identical to TRBD1. The CDR3 is made up of 16 amino acids. J lost 4 bases, V lost 2 bases, and 3 bases had no gene match. Germline CDR1 KGHSH, CDR2 LQKENI. The CDR3 loop is CASSPGTGGLNQPQHF. In DNA, the CDR3 is TGTGCCAGCTCACCAGGGACAGGGGGCTTGAATCAGCCCCAGCATTTT.

The chain carries TRBV4-1 and TRBJ1-5; 7 bases line up with TRBD1. This CDR3 contains 16 residues. V dropped 3 bases and J dropped 6; count of bases not matched to a gene: 11. Germline assignment: CDR1 MGHRA and CDR2 YSYEKL. The CDR3 DNA reads as TGCGCCAGCAGCCAGGCGACAGGGAGCGGTATTCAGCCCCAGCATTTT. Its translation is CASSQATGSGIQPQHF.

The V and J genes are TRBV6-1 and TRBJ1-5; D remains unclear. Germline V lookup: CDR1 MNHNS, CDR2 SASEGT. V lost 1 base, J lost 0 bases, and 7 bases lay in between. The CDR3 length is 15 residues. The CDR3 protein is CASSEEPLSNQPQHF. The CDR3 coding sequence is TGTGCCAGCAGTGAAGAACCACTTAGCAATCAGCCCCAGCATTTT.

This clone was counted once. The chain combines TRBV7-2 with TRBJ2-1, with TRBD2 identical over 10 bases. The germline V gene encodes CDR1 SGHTA and CDR2 FQGNSA. Losses at the gene ends were 4 bases for V and 8 bases for J; bases not matched to a gene: 17. The CDR3 length is 18 residues. CDR3 in DNA: TGTGCCAGCAGCTACCCCCGGACTAGCGGCCGGGTTGGGGATGAGCAGTTCTTC. The encoded protein is CASSYPRTSGRVGDEQFF. Full variable domain (remainder filled in from reference TRBV7-2 and TRBJ2-1): GAGVSQSPSNKVTEKGKDVELRCDPISGHTALYWYRQSLGQGLEFLIYFQGNSAPDKSGLPSDRFSAERTGGSVSTLTIQRTQQEDSAVYLCASSYPRTSGRVGDEQFFGPGTRLTVL.

V is TRBV29-1 and J is TRBJ1-1; TRBD1 matches at 8 bases. Germline V CDR1 and CDR2: SQVTM, ANQGSEA. The CDR3 sequence is 14 residues long. V lost 7 bases to trimming and J lost 2 bases; unmatched junction nucleotides: 9. DNA for the CDR3: TGCAGCGGACAGGGGCGCTTAGGCAACACTGAAGCTTTCTTT. Translation gives CSGQGRLGNTEAFF.

About this clone: The junction shows a germline mismatch at one end, possibly a read error. This chain links TRBV19 with TRBJ2-3; 8 nucleotides agree with TRBD1. There are 14 residues in the CDR3. Germline V gene lookup returns CDR1 LNHDA and CDR2 SQIVND (reference sequence). The CDR3 coding sequence is TGTGCCAGTAGCATAGGTAACAGGGGGAGTACGCAGTATTTT. This gives the protein CASSIGNRGSTQYF.

The chain combines TRBV5-4 with TRBJ2-7; perhaps TRBD1 as D (5 bases). In germline, CDR1 is SGHNT, CDR2 YYREEE (reference sequence). The CDR3 contains 12 residues. V was shortened by 1 base and J by 4 bases, with 6 bases between the two germline ends. CDR3: CASSLKGYEQYF. DNA of the CDR3: TGTGCCAGCAGCTTGAAGGGGTACGAGCAGTACTTC.

The CDR3 nucleotides are TGTGCCAGCAGTCGAGACAGGGGGAATGAGCAGTTCTTC. It specifies CASSRDRGNEQFF. The chain joins TRBV6-6 to TRBJ2-1; 9 positions match TRBD1. This CDR3 has 13 residues. After removal of 5 bases from V and 7 bases from J, the junction contained 3 bases not matched to a gene. Germline loops: CDR1 MNHNY, CDR2 SVGAGI (reference sequence).

This clone was counted once. V and J are TRBV6-5 and TRBJ1-2; D is unresolved. Germline V gene sequence: CDR1 MNHEY, CDR2 SVGAGI. The CDR3 totals 12 residues. Trimming took off 8 bases at V and 8 bases at J, with 15 bases between the two ends. CDR3 in DNA: TGTGCCAGCCGGAAGACGCTCGGGGGCTACACCTTC. Translated, it gives CASRKTLGGYTF.

This chain uses TRBV7-9 with TRBJ2-3, with 8 positions matching TRBD2. There are 17 residues in the CDR3. CDR1 is SEHNR and CDR2 is FQNEAQ in the germline V gene (reference sequence). The ends lost 3 bases at V and 6 bases at J; junction bases unmatched: 14. The CDR3 sequence is CASSFSVGGAPWDTQYF. CDR3 DNA sequence: TGTGCCAGCAGCTTTAGTGTCGGGGGGGCCCCCTGGGATACGCAGTATTTT.

The chain couples TRBV30 to TRBJ1-5; 11 bases fit TRBD1. Germline loops: CDR1 GTSNPN, CDR2 SVGIG (reference sequence). The CDR3 length is 15 residues. The V segment lost 4 bases and the J segment 1 base; nucleotides outside the gene matches: 3. CDR3 nucleotides: TGTGCCTGGACCGGACAGGGGGCAAGCAATCAGCCCCAGCATTTT. Translated, it gives CAWTGQGASNQPQHF.

CDR3 amino acids: CASSPRTGSSYNEQFF. In DNA, the CDR3 is TGTGCCAGCAGCCCAAGGACAGGGAGCTCCTACAATGAGCAGTTCTTC. The rearrangement uses TRBV11-2 and TRBJ2-1; 8 bases line up with TRBD1. This CDR3 is built from 16 residues. V lost 5 bases to trimming and J lost 0 bases; unmatched junction nucleotides: 6. Per the germline V gene, CDR1 is SGHAT and CDR2 is FQNNGV.

This clone was recorded once. The gene calls are TRBV7-3 and TRBJ2-1, with 9 bases lining up with TRBD2. V gave up 2 bases and J gave up 6 bases; unmatched junction bases: 5. Germline V CDR1 and CDR2: SGHTA, FQGTGA. This CDR3 region has 15 residues. The chain's CDR3 is CASSLYSGGSNEQFF. The CDR3 nucleotides are TGTGCCAGCAGCTTATATAGCGGGGGCTCCAATGAGCAGTTCTTC.

This chain uses TRBV19 with TRBJ1-5; D is perhaps TRBD1 (5 bases). From germline, CDR1 is LNHDA and CDR2 SQIVND (reference sequence). CDR3 length: 15 residues. Trimming took off 6 bases at V and 0 bases at J, with 12 bases between the two ends. The CDR3 DNA is TGTGCCAGTAGCACCCGGGACTTTAGCAATCAGCCCCAGCATTTT. It translates to CASSTRDFSNQPQHF.